Listed here is a single TCR beta chain. Its specificity is unknown. The CDR3 length is 14 residues. Germline values: CDR1 PRHDT, CDR2 FYEKMQ (reference sequence). The data derive from a study of T cells expressing NK-cell markers. TCRdb re-called the 5' RACE reads, yielding one record per CDR3 amino acid sequence without DNA. In total, the table holds around 550,000 distinct CDR3 sequences. Findings and limits, study-wide: Five or six donors showed dominant NKG2C+ clonotypes comprising about 1.0-7.0% of their CD8+ T cells.

The V and J genes are TRBV13 and TRBJ1-3; TCRdb's D call, TRBD1, is unchecked because there is no DNA. What was sequenced was blood T cells: a sorted CD56 or NKG2C T cell subset, CD4+ or CD8+ T cells, or bulk PBMC T cells (not recorded which). The clonotype was recovered from a man aged 18 to 29 in good health. The chain's CDR3 is CASSPTVGGNTIYF.